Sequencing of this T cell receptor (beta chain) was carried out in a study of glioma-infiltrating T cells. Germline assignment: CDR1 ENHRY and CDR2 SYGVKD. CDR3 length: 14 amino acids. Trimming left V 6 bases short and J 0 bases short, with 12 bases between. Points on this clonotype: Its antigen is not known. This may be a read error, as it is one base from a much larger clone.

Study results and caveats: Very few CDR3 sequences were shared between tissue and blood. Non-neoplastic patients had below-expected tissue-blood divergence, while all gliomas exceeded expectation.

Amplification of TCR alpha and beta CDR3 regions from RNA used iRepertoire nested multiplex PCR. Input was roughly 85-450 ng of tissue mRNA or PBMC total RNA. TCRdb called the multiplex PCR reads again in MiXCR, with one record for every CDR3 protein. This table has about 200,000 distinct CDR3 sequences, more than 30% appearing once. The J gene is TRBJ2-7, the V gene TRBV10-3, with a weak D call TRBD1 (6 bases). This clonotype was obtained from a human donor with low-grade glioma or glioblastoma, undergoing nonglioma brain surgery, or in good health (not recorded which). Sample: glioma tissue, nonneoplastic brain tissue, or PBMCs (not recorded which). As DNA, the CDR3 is TGTGCCATCAGGTCGCAGGGGAGCTCCTACGAGCAGTACTTC. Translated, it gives CAIRSQGSSYEQYF.